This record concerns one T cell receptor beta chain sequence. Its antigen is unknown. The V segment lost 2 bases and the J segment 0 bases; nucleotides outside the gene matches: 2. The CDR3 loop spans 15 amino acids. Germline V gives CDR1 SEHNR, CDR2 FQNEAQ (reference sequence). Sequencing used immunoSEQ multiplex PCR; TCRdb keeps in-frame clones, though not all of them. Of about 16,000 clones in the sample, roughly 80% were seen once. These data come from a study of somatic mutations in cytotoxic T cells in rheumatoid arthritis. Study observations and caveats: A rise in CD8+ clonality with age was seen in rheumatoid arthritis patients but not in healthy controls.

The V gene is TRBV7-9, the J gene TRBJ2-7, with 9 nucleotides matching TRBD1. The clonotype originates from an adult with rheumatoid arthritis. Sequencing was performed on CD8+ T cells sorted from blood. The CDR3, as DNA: TGTGCCAGCAGCTTATCGACAGGGGGCTCCTACGAGCAGTACTTC. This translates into CASSLSTGGSYEQYF.